These 26 T cell receptor beta chains share one sample of origin, sequenced in a study of cytomegalovirus exposure and HLA in healthy donors. The PCR employed 60 Vbeta primers together with 13 Jbeta primers. This table comes from immunoSEQ multiplex PCR, and its TCRdb copy is limited to in-frame clones, with some not included. The repertoire holds tens of thousands of clones, with about four fifths as singletons. The source material was PBMCs. These receptors originate from a woman aged 40 to 50 in good health and CMV-seropositive.

V is TRBV6-4 and J is TRBJ1-2; 9 nucleotides match TRBD1. The CDR3 contains 14 residues. V shed 0 bases and J 7 bases; nucleotides not matched to a gene: 3. Per the germline V gene, CDR1 is MRHNA and CDR2 is SNTAGT. DNA of the CDR3: TGTGCCAGCAGTGACTCACAGGGGGCAGGTGGCTACACCTTC. Translating gives CASSDSQGAGGYTF.

The chain combines TRBV5-6 with TRBJ2-7; no definite D call. Looked up from germline, CDR1 is SGHDT and CDR2 is YYEEEE. V was trimmed by 2 bases and J by 3 bases, leaving 3 bases between them. The CDR3 consists of 11 residues. CDR3 in amino acids: CASSFLYEQYF. CDR3 DNA sequence: TGTGCCAGCAGCTTTCTCTACGAGCAGTACTTC.

This chain joins TRBV6-8 and TRBJ2-1, with 15 bases aligning to TRBD2. The germline V gene encodes CDR1 MNHGY and CDR2 SAAAGT. V lost 2 bases, J lost 4 bases, and 6 bases stayed unmatched. The CDR3 sequence is 18 residues long. In DNA form, the CDR3 reads TGTGCCAGCAGTTACCAGGGACTAGCGGGGGGCGAGTACAATGAGCAGTTCTTC. Translated, it gives CASSYQGLAGGEYNEQFF.

This chain links TRBV5-1 with TRBJ1-1; TRBD1 might be the D (5 bases). The CDR3 runs 14 residues. Trimming cost V 0 bases and J 5 bases, with 11 bases left between them. CDR1 is SGHRS and CDR2 is YFSETQ in the germline V gene. The CDR3 bases are TGCGCCAGCAGCTTGGCAGGGCGTGATACTGAAGCTTTCTTT. It yields the protein CASSLAGRDTEAFF.

A single count supports this clone. CDR3 DNA: TGTGCCAGCAGCGTAGCTACCGGGACAGGGGAGAGGGGGGCTACATACAATGAGCAGTTCTTC. Translated: CASSVATGTGERGATYNEQFF. The V gene is TRBV9, the J gene TRBJ2-1; 10 bases are a match to TRBD1. This CDR3 spans 21 amino acids. Germline V CDR1 and CDR2: SGDLS, YYNGEE. V lost 0 bases, J lost 4 bases, and 19 bases stayed unmatched.

The V call is TRBV7-9, the J call TRBJ2-5; D not resolved. V was shortened by 2 bases and J by 0 bases, with 10 bases between the two germline ends. Germline values: CDR1 SEHNR, CDR2 FQNEAQ (reference sequence). The CDR3 sequence is 15 residues long. DNA of the CDR3: TGTGCCAGCAGCTTAATTATCGGGTACCAAGAGACCCAGTACTTC. It translates to CASSLIIGYQETQYF.

The V call is TRBV6-5, the J call TRBJ1-2; 9 nucleotides align to TRBD1. Germline V CDR1 and CDR2: MNHEY, SVGAGI. The ends lost 7 bases at V and 7 bases at J; junction bases unmatched: 7. The CDR3 is made up of 13 amino acids. DNA for the CDR3: TGTGCCAGCAATCGGAGACAGGGGGGTGGCTACACCTTC. It encodes CASNRRQGGGYTF.

This chain connects TRBV5-8 to TRBJ1-5; 8 bases match TRBD1. Trimming took 4 bases from V and 5 from J; bases not matched to a gene: 8. Germline V gene sequence: CDR1 SGHTS, CDR2 YDEGEE. CDR3 length: 15 amino acids. The CDR3 loop is CASSTRTGSYQPQHF. For the CDR3, the DNA is TGTGCCAGCAGCACCCGGACAGGGAGTTATCAGCCCCAGCATTTT.

This chain links TRBV7-9 with TRBJ2-4, with TRBD1 matching over 7 bases. The germline gives CDR1 SEHNR, CDR2 FQNEAQ (reference sequence). This CDR3 comprises 13 residues. J gave up 9 bases and V 1 base, and 3 bases lay outside the gene matches. CDR3 protein: CASSLGQGVIQYF. CDR3 in DNA: TGTGCCAGCAGCTTAGGGCAGGGGGTCATTCAGTACTTC.

The chain has TRBV5-6 and TRBJ2-7; TRBD1 aligns across 9 bases. Trimming at V came to 3 bases and at J to 2 bases, leaving 12 bases not matched to a gene. Germline-derived CDR1 and CDR2 are SGHDT and YYEEEE. The CDR3 has 17 residues. This CDR3 is CASSSTPTGGPTYEQYF. CDR3 coding DNA: TGTGCCAGCAGCTCTACGCCCACAGGGGGCCCTACCTACGAGCAGTACTTC.

This clone came up once. The chain links TRBV19 to TRBJ2-7; 7 bases are a match to TRBD1. This CDR3 is 15 amino acids long. J lost 6 bases, V lost 1 base, and 9 bases had no gene match. Per the germline V gene, CDR1 is LNHDA and CDR2 is SQIVND (reference sequence). The chain's CDR3 is CASSIGGTVVAEQYF. In DNA form, the CDR3 reads TGTGCCAGTAGTATAGGTGGGACAGTAGTCGCCGAGCAGTACTTC.

The chain uses TRBV7-9 and TRBJ2-5, with 16 bases matching TRBD2. Trimming took 5 bases from V and 1 from J; bases not matched to a gene: 10. Looked up from germline, CDR1 is SEHNR and CDR2 is FQNEAQ (reference sequence). This CDR3 comprises 19 residues. The CDR3 DNA reads TGTGCCAGCAGCCCCGGGACTAGCGGGGGGGCCTTGGTCCAAGAGACCCAGTACTTC. Translated, it gives CASSPGTSGGALVQETQYF.

A few counts support this clone. This chain uses TRBV10-3 with TRBJ1-2, with D unclear. Trimming stripped 0 bases from V and 0 bases from J, with 8 bases between. Germline V gene data show CDR1 as ENHRY and CDR2 as SYGVKD. CDR3 length: 15 residues. As DNA, the CDR3 is TGTGCCATCAGTGAGTCACGGGGAACTAACTATGGCTACACCTTC. Its protein is CAISESRGTNYGYTF.

A few counts support this clone. This chain joins TRBV6-5 and TRBJ2-7; 7 nucleotides agree with TRBD1. There are 13 residues in the CDR3. Germline V gene data show CDR1 as MNHEY and CDR2 as SVGAGI. The junction had 4 bases not matched to a gene; V was cut back by 6 bases and J by 2 bases. The CDR3 region is CASRRQGPYEQYF. The CDR3 DNA reads as TGTGCCAGCAGAAGACAGGGCCCCTACGAGCAGTACTTC.

The chain joins TRBV11-2 to TRBJ2-3; 10 bases line up with TRBD2. The CDR3 covers 15 residues. The ends lost 6 bases at V and 0 bases at J; junction bases unmatched: 3. Germline V gives CDR1 SGHAT, CDR2 FQNNGV. Written as DNA, the CDR3 is TGTGCCAGCAGTCAGACTAGCGGGAGCACAGATACGCAGTATTTT. Its translation is CASSQTSGSTDTQYF.

V and J are TRBV12-5 and TRBJ2-5; possible D gene TRBD2, 6 bases. The CDR3 contains 13 residues. V lost 2 bases and J 5 bases, leaving 9 bases between the germline ends. Germline CDR1 is LGHNT and CDR2 is FRNRAP. The CDR3 DNA follows: TGTGCTAGTGGTTTGACTAGCTCGGAGACCCAGTACTTC. Amino acids: CASGLTSSETQYF.

CDR3 protein: CASSLSAGGVAGELFF. CDR3 nucleotides: TGTGCCAGCAGCTTATCGGCAGGGGGTGTCGCCGGGGAGCTGTTTTTT. The chain carries TRBV7-3 and TRBJ2-2; the match to TRBD1 covers 7 bases. Germline values: CDR1 SGHTA, CDR2 FQGTGA. Germline trimming cut 2 bases from V and 6 bases from J; bases unmatched to any gene: 9. This CDR3 is 16 amino acids long.

This clone showed up just a few times. This sequence joins TRBV7-6 and TRBJ1-1; 9 nucleotides align to TRBD1. The CDR3 runs 14 residues. Germline V lookup: CDR1 SGHVS, CDR2 FNYEAQ. V lost 4 bases to trimming and J lost 6 bases; unmatched junction nucleotides: 6. The CDR3: CASSSTGGEAEAFF. The CDR3, as DNA: TGTGCCAGCAGCTCCACAGGGGGCGAGGCTGAAGCTTTCTTT. The complete variable domain, with remaining parts taken from reference TRBV7-6 and TRBJ1-1, reads GAGVSQSPRYKVTKRGQDVALRCDPISGHVSLYWYRQALGQGPEFLTYFNYEAQQDKSGLPNDRFSAERPEGSISTLTIQRTEQRDSAMYRCASSSTGGEAEAFFGQGTRLTVV.

The rearrangement links TRBV6-5 to TRBJ2-7, with D unresolved. The CDR3 totals 13 residues. CDR1 is MNHEY, CDR2 SVGAGI, per germline. Trimming cost V 6 bases and J 0 bases, with 9 bases left between them. CDR3 protein: CASRGLISYEQYF. The CDR3 coding sequence is TGTGCCAGCAGGGGCCTGATCTCCTACGAGCAGTACTTC.

This clone was counted once. The J gene is TRBJ2-2, the V gene TRBV19, with 8 nucleotides matching TRBD1. CDR1 is LNHDA and CDR2 is SQIVND in the germline V gene (reference sequence). V dropped 1 base and J dropped 5; count of bases not matched to a gene: 9. The CDR3 length is 17 residues. The CDR3 nucleotides read TGTGCCAGTAGTATAGTATTCGGCAGGGGGCTTACCGGGGAGCTGTTTTTT. This translates into CASSIVFGRGLTGELFF.

The rearrangement links TRBV5-5 to TRBJ1-5, with a tentative D call TRBD1 (6 bases). Germline CDR1 and CDR2: SGHKS and YYEKEE (reference sequence). The CDR3 is 15 amino acids. The germline V and J ends were trimmed by 6 bases and 5 bases, with 18 bases remaining between them. The CDR3 is CASTGEGDNDQPQHF. In DNA, the CDR3 is TGTGCCAGCACTGGGGAGGGGGACAACGATCAGCCCCAGCATTTT. Looking up the rest from reference TRBV5-5 and TRBJ1-5 gives the full variable domain: DAGVTQSPTHLIKTRGQQVTLRCSPISGHKSVSWYQQVLGQGPQFIFQYYEKEERGRGNFPDRFSARQFPNYSSELNVNALLLGDSALYLCASTGEGDNDQPQHFGDGTRLSIL.

The chain has TRBV30 and TRBJ1-1; D is undetermined. V was shortened by 3 bases and J by 7 bases, with 12 bases between the two germline ends. The CDR3 is made up of 12 amino acids. CDR1 is GTSNPN and CDR2 is SVGIG in the germline V gene (reference sequence). DNA for the CDR3: TGTGCCTGGAGGGGTCGAGGGCATGAAGCTTTCTTT. Translation gives CAWRGRGHEAFF.

This chain joins TRBV4-1 and TRBJ2-7; D gene uncertain. Per germline, CDR1 MGHRA and CDR2 YSYEKL. V lost 2 bases, J lost 3 bases, and 14 bases lay in between. This CDR3 has 15 residues. The CDR3 sequence: CASSQPGPYLYEQYF. CDR3 bases: TGCGCCAGCAGCCAACCGGGTCCCTACCTCTACGAGCAGTACTTC.

The chain is built from TRBV27 and TRBJ2-3, with 9 bases lining up with TRBD1. Germline lookup yields CDR1 MNHEY and CDR2 SMNVEV (reference sequence). This CDR3 comprises 14 residues. V lost 4 bases and J lost 3; bases outside the gene matches: 2. The CDR3 reads CASSSGQGTDTQYF. CDR3 DNA sequence: TGTGCCAGCAGTTCTGGACAGGGGACAGATACGCAGTATTTT.

CDR3 in amino acids: CATSRGGEAEEQYF. CDR3 coding DNA: TGTGCCACCAGCAGAGGGGGGGAGGCGGAAGAGCAGTACTTC. V usage is TRBV15 and J usage is TRBJ2-7; TRBD2 is a possible D gene (6 bases). Germline CDR1 LNHNV, CDR2 YYDKDF (reference sequence). The V end lost 1 base, the J end lost 7 bases, and 14 bases lay between the germline ends. The CDR3 loop spans 14 amino acids.

This chain connects TRBV13 to TRBJ2-3, with TRBD2 matching over 11 bases. CDR3 size: 17 residues. Unmatched junction bases numbered 7, after V lost 3 bases and J lost 2 bases. Germline assignment: CDR1 PRHDT and CDR2 FYEKMQ (reference sequence). CDR3: CASSFQGLAAHTDTQYF. In nucleotides, the CDR3 is TGTGCCAGCAGCTTCCAGGGACTAGCGGCTCACACAGATACGCAGTATTTT.